The 23 T cell receptor beta chains below all came from one sample that was sequenced in a study of shared clonotypes between healthy human individuals. Clones were sequenced by immunoSEQ multiplex PCR, and TCRdb holds only the in-frame ones, with some missing. The sample has roughly 2.5 million clones, around 94% seen once. Input material: naive CD4+ T cells sorted from blood. Documented subset: CD45RA+ positively selected. The receptors were sampled from a man between 18 and 29 years old in good health.

The rearrangement links TRBV5-4 to TRBJ2-3; tentatively, D is TRBD1 (6 bases). The CDR3 is made up of 14 amino acids. The germline V and J ends were trimmed by 0 bases and 3 bases, with 8 bases remaining between them. CDR1 SGHNT and CDR2 YYREEE come from the germline V gene (reference sequence). The CDR3 sequence: CASSLEGETDTQYF. DNA of the CDR3: TGTGCCAGCAGCTTGGAGGGGGAAACAGATACGCAGTATTTT.

The CDR3 DNA reads TGCGCCAGCAGCCAAGTTGACAGAGGCCGGGGGACCCAGTACTTC. Translated, it gives CASSQVDRGRGTQYF. The V and J genes are TRBV4-3 and TRBJ2-5; D could derive from TRBD1 or TRBD2 (5 bases each). This CDR3 comprises 15 residues. V gave up 1 base and J gave up 7 bases, with 16 bases separating them. The germline V gene encodes CDR1 LGHNA and CDR2 YSLEER.

This sequence joins TRBV9 and TRBJ1-1; a possible D gene is TRBD1 (5 bases). V was shortened by 1 base and J by 4 bases, with 8 bases between the two germline ends. Per germline, CDR1 SGDLS and CDR2 YYNGEE. This CDR3 region has 13 residues. CDR3 bases: TGTGCCAGCAGCGTATCAGGGTCCACTGAAGCTTTCTTT. This translates into CASSVSGSTEAFF.

This chain uses TRBV29-1 with TRBJ1-1; no definite D call. Trimming removed 5 bases from V and 1 base from J, with 11 bases in between. Germline-derived CDR1 and CDR2 are SQVTM and ANQGSEA. This CDR3 region has 13 residues. CDR3 DNA sequence: TGCAGCGTTCCGCGGAGTTCGAACACTGAAGCTTTCTTT. Translation gives CSVPRSSNTEAFF.

J is TRBJ1-4 and V is TRBV18; D remains unclear. The CDR3 totals 14 residues. V lost 1 base and J 8 bases, leaving 11 bases between the germline ends. CDR1 is KGHSH and CDR2 is LQKENI in the germline V gene. This CDR3 reads CASSPLPEYEKLFF. Here the CDR3 DNA reads TGTGCCAGCTCACCACTTCCTGAGTACGAAAAACTGTTTTTT.

The chain couples TRBV7-2 to TRBJ1-1; D perhaps matches TRBD1 (5 bases). This CDR3 has 14 amino acids. The V end lost 2 bases, the J end lost 2 bases, and 9 bases lay between the germline ends. Germline V gene lookup returns CDR1 SGHTA and CDR2 FQGNSA. As DNA, the CDR3 is TGTGCCAGCAGCTTACTAGGGACCAACACTGAAGCTTTCTTT. Translated, it gives CASSLLGTNTEAFF.

This chain joins TRBV5-8 and TRBJ1-5; TRBD1 aligns across 9 bases. This CDR3 comprises 14 residues. Germline-derived CDR1 and CDR2 are SGHTS and YDEGEE. After removal of 2 bases from V and 7 bases from J, the junction contained 4 bases not matched to a gene. The CDR3 reads CASSLWTGDQPQHF. The CDR3 nucleotides are TGTGCCAGCAGCTTATGGACAGGGGACCAGCCCCAGCATTTT.

The CDR3 nucleotides are TGTGCCAGCAATCGGGACTTAACCTACGAGCAGTACTTC. Protein: CASNRDLTYEQYF. This chain links TRBV2 with TRBJ2-7; D is possibly TRBD2 (6 bases). The germline V gene has CDR1 SNHLY and CDR2 FYNNEI. V lost 7 bases and J lost 2, with 12 bases in between. This CDR3 has 13 amino acids. The full variable domain, its missing parts supplied by reference TRBV2 and TRBJ2-7, is EPEVTQTPSHQVTQMGQEVILRCVPISNHLYFYWYRQILGQKVEFLVSFYNNEISEKSEIFDDQFSVERPDGSNFTLKIRSTKLEDSAMYFCASNRDLTYEQYFGPGTRLTVT.

The V and J genes are TRBV5-1 and TRBJ1-3; D is possibly TRBD1 (6 bases). V was cut by 4 bases and J by 0 bases, with 11 bases left in between. Germline V gene sequence: CDR1 SGHRS, CDR2 YFSETQ. This CDR3 comprises 15 residues. The CDR3 reads CASSPGQASGNTIYF. The DNA for the CDR3 is TGCGCCAGCAGCCCGGGACAAGCCTCTGGAAACACCATATATTTT.

V and J are TRBV6-1 and TRBJ1-3, with D unclear. V gave up 5 bases and J gave up 1 base, with 9 bases separating them. The V gene's germline CDR1 is MNHNS and CDR2 SASEGT. There are 14 residues in the CDR3. CDR3 nucleotides: TGTGCCAGCAGTCCTCTGGGATCTGGAAACACCATATATTTT. Encoded protein: CASSPLGSGNTIYF.

As DNA, the CDR3 is TGTGCCAGCTCACCCGAAGGGACTAGGGCGCAGTATTTT. Translated: CASSPEGTRAQYF. The J gene is TRBJ2-3, the V gene TRBV18; 8 bases align to TRBD2. CDR3 size: 13 residues. J lost 10 bases, V lost 3 bases, and 6 bases had no gene match. CDR1 and CDR2 (germline): KGHSH, LQKENI.

The J gene is TRBJ2-3, the V gene TRBV7-9; D gene unclear. Germline lookup yields CDR1 SEHNR and CDR2 FQNEAQ (reference sequence). V was pared by 5 bases and J by 4 bases, with 19 bases between. CDR3 length equals 16 residues. CDR3 protein: CASSPRTEQHSDTQYF. The CDR3 nucleotides are TGTGCCAGCAGCCCACGGACGGAACAACATTCAGATACGCAGTATTTT.

The chain joins TRBV7-9 to TRBJ2-2; D remains unclear. There are 13 residues in the CDR3. Trimming took off 4 bases at V and 6 bases at J, with 9 bases between the two ends. The germline V gene encodes CDR1 SEHNR and CDR2 FQNEAQ (reference sequence). CDR3 sequence: CASSSHIAGELFF. The DNA of the CDR3 is TGTGCCAGCAGCTCCCACATAGCCGGGGAGCTGTTTTTT.

The V and J genes are TRBV7-9 and TRBJ1-1; 8 nucleotides match TRBD1. Trimming removed 5 bases from V and 0 bases from J; junction bases left unmatched: 5. The length of the CDR3 is 15 residues. Germline loops: CDR1 SEHNR, CDR2 FQNEAQ (reference sequence). The chain's CDR3 is CASSTRTGLNTEAFF. The CDR3 DNA reads as TGTGCCAGCAGCACCAGGACAGGGTTGAACACTGAAGCTTTCTTT.

The V and J genes are TRBV6-4 and TRBJ1-2, with 9 nucleotides matching TRBD1. Germline CDR1 and CDR2: MRHNA and SNTAGT. The V segment lost 2 bases and the J segment 8 bases; nucleotides outside the gene matches: 15. This CDR3 is 17 amino acids long. CDR3 coding DNA: TGTGCCAGCAGTGACCGTCCCGGGACAGGGATCAGTTCGGGCTACACCTTC. Translated: CASSDRPGTGISSGYTF.

Note on this clone: At one boundary the junction diverges from the germline segment, which might be a read error. The CDR3 reads CAGSESWDYGYTF. DNA for the CDR3: TGTGCCGGCAGTGAAAGCTGGGACTATGGCTACACCTTC. The chain couples TRBV6-5 to TRBJ1-2; D is ambiguous. The length of the CDR3 is 13 residues. CDR1 MNHEY and CDR2 SVGAGI come from the germline V gene.

On this clone: The same CDR3 is also encoded by other DNA sequences in this sample. V is TRBV7-2 and J is TRBJ2-1; 7 nucleotides match TRBD2. J was trimmed by 1 base and V by 1 base; bases with no gene match: 4. CDR1 SGHTA and CDR2 FQGNSA come from the germline V gene. This CDR3 comprises 16 residues. CDR3 protein: CASSLGPGGSYNEQFF. CDR3 DNA sequence: TGTGCCAGCAGCTTAGGGCCGGGGGGATCCTACAATGAGCAGTTCTTC.

The V call is TRBV4-3, the J call TRBJ2-3; 9 bases match TRBD2. The J segment lost 0 bases and the V segment lost 4 bases, leaving 2 bases of the junction unmatched. CDR1 is LGHNA, CDR2 YSLEER, per germline. The CDR3 covers 15 residues. The CDR3 nucleotides are TGCGCCAGCAGCCTGACTAGCGGAAGCACAGATACGCAGTATTTT. This sequence encodes CASSLTSGSTDTQYF.

This chain connects TRBV7-8 to TRBJ1-1; D gene uncertain. The V end lost 2 bases, the J end lost 0 bases, and 10 bases lay between the germline ends. This CDR3 contains 15 residues. Germline V gene lookup returns CDR1 SGHVS and CDR2 FQNEAQ. Here the CDR3 reads CASSLQPGLNTEAFF. CDR3 nucleotide sequence: TGTGCCAGCAGCTTACAGCCGGGTCTGAACACTGAAGCTTTCTTT.

The V call is TRBV14, the J call TRBJ1-2; 8 positions match TRBD1. V was pared by 3 bases and J by 4 bases, with 10 bases of the junction left unmatched. The germline V gene has CDR1 SGHDN and CDR2 FVKESK. This CDR3 contains 16 residues. The CDR3 here is CASSQGGQGAVYGYTF. The DNA of the CDR3 is TGTGCCAGCAGCCAGGGAGGCCAGGGGGCTGTCTATGGCTACACCTTC.

The V call is TRBV19, the J call TRBJ1-2; 7 nucleotides align to TRBD1. The J segment lost 4 bases and the V segment lost 7 bases, leaving 12 bases of the junction unmatched. The CDR3 is 15 residues long. Per germline, CDR1 LNHDA and CDR2 SQIVND (reference sequence). The CDR3 spells CASKGGFVNPYGYTF. The CDR3 nucleotides read TGTGCCAGTAAAGGGGGCTTCGTCAATCCCTATGGCTACACCTTC.

V gene TRBV2 combines with J gene TRBJ1-2, with D possibly TRBD1 on 6 matching bases. V shed 6 bases and J shed 5 bases, with 16 bases lying between them. Germline values: CDR1 SNHLY, CDR2 FYNNEI. The CDR3 is made up of 14 amino acids. In DNA, the CDR3 is TGTGCCAGCAGCGCAACAGGGTACGGTTATGGCTACACCTTC. Its translation: CASSATGYGYGYTF.

The rearrangement joins TRBV7-9 to TRBJ1-4; no clear D gene. CDR1 and CDR2 (germline): SEHNR, FQNEAQ (reference sequence). The CDR3 is made up of 18 amino acids. Trimming shortened V by 1 base and J by 0 bases, and 15 bases separated the two germline ends. The CDR3 sequence: CASSLGRSSAATNEKLFF. CDR3 sequence (DNA): TGTGCCAGCAGCTTAGGCCGATCGTCGGCCGCAACTAATGAAAAACTGTTTTTT.